The 8 T cell receptor beta chains below come from one sample, sequenced in a study of blood T cell repertoires in COVID-19 (dated by TCRdb to the early 2020s). Libraries were made using the immunoSEQ multiplex PCR assay. TCRdb stores this immuneACCESS table with in-frame sequences only. Part of the clones is absent; in the studies checked, under half of the shortfall reflects unresolved V genes, and no reason is known for the rest. Within this sample are about 330,000 clones, with more than 70% of them counted one time only. Under 5.5% of the sample is taken by the ten largest. Sequencing input: PBMCs or T cells enriched from blood (not recorded which). Receptors originate from a woman aged 25 to 39 who had recovered from COVID-19.

This clone was seen once. V is TRBV7-9 and J is TRBJ1-2; D ambiguous. Germline V CDR1 and CDR2: SEHNR, FQNEAQ (reference sequence). With 1 base removed from V and 2 bases from J, the gap between germline ends came to 5 bases. CDR3 length: 13 amino acids. CDR3 DNA sequence: TGTGCCAGCAGCTTAGACTGGAACTATGGCTACACCTTC. It is translated as CASSLDWNYGYTF.

The chain carries TRBV5-4 and TRBJ2-7, with 7 bases identical to TRBD1. The CDR3 loop spans 14 amino acids. J lost 2 bases, V lost 4 bases, and 6 bases had no gene match. CDR1 and CDR2 from the germline V gene are SGHNT and YYREEE (reference sequence). CDR3 protein: CASSLDRWAYEQYF. The CDR3 DNA sequence: TGTGCCAGCAGCCTGGACAGGTGGGCCTACGAGCAGTACTTC.

The chain joins TRBV5-1 to TRBJ1-2, with D possibly being TRBD1 (5 bases). The germline V and J ends were trimmed by 3 bases and 8 bases, with 14 bases remaining between them. The CDR3 covers 13 residues. In germline, CDR1 is SGHRS, CDR2 YFSETQ. CDR3 bases: TGCGCCAGCAGCTATACGGGACTGAGAGGCTACACCTTC. Translation: CASSYTGLRGYTF.

This sequence joins TRBV18 and TRBJ2-5, with 7 bases that match TRBD2. Losses at the gene ends were 3 bases for V and 0 bases for J; bases not matched to a gene: 13. The CDR3 spans 18 residues. Germline CDR1 and CDR2: KGHSH and LQKENI. Here the CDR3 reads CASSPRHLLSGDQETQYF. The CDR3 DNA reads TGTGCCAGCTCACCTCGCCATCTTCTAAGCGGGGACCAAGAGACCCAGTACTTC.

This chain connects TRBV10-3 to TRBJ1-1, with no clear D. Trimming cost V 6 bases and J 0 bases, with 8 bases left between them. The length of the CDR3 is 13 residues. Germline CDR1 is ENHRY and CDR2 is SYGVKD. CDR3 coding DNA: TGTGCCATCAGGGAGACGGTGAACACTGAAGCTTTCTTT. Translating gives CAIRETVNTEAFF.

The chain combines TRBV6-2 or TRBV6-3 with TRBJ2-5, with a possible D match to TRBD2 (5 bases). The CDR3 covers 13 residues. Germline CDR1 and CDR2: MNHEY and SVGEGT. V was clipped by 2 bases and J by 8 bases, with 12 bases between them. Here the CDR3 DNA reads TGTGCCAGCAGTTACGAGGGCACTCGTACCCAGTACTTC. Amino acids: CASSYEGTRTQYF.

The chain recombines TRBV18 with TRBJ2-3; D gene uncertain. With 4 bases removed from V and 1 base from J, the gap between germline ends came to 9 bases. The CDR3 covers 14 residues. Germline-derived CDR1 and CDR2 are KGHSH and LQKENI. The DNA of the CDR3 is TGTGCCAGCTCACGGCCTGTTGGCACAGATACGCAGTATTTT. Translated, it gives CASSRPVGTDTQYF.

The chain joins TRBV9 to TRBJ1-1, with D uncertain. CDR3 length: 14 residues. Trimming took off 0 bases at V and 1 base at J, with 7 bases between the two ends. Germline V gives CDR1 SGDLS, CDR2 YYNGEE. CDR3 sequence: CASSVGGENTEAFF. CDR3 DNA sequence: TGTGCCAGCAGCGTAGGCGGGGAGAACACTGAAGCTTTCTTT.